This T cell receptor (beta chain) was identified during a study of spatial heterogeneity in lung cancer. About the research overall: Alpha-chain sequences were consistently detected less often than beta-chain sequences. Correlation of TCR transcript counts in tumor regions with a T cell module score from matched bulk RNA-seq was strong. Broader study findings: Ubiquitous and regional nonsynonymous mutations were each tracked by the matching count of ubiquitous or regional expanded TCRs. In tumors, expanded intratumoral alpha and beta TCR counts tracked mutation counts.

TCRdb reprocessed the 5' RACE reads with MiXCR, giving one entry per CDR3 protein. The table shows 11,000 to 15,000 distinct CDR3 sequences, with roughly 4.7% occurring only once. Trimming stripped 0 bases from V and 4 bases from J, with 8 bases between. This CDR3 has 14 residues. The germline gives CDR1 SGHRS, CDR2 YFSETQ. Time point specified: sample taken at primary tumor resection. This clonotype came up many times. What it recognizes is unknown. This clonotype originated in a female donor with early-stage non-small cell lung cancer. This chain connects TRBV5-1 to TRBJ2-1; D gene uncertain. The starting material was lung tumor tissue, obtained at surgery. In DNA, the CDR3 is TGCGCCAGCAGCTTGGAGGGTCCTTACAATGAGCAGTTCTTC. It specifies CASSLEGPYNEQFF.